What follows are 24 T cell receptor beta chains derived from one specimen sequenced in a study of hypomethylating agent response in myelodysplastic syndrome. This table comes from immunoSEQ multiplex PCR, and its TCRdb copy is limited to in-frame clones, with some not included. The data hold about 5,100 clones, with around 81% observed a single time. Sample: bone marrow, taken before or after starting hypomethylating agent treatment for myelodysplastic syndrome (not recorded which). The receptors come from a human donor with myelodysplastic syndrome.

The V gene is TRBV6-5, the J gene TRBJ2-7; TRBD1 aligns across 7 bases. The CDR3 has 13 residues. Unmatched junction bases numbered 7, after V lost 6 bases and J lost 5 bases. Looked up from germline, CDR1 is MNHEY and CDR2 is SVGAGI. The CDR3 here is CASRTTGLHEQYF. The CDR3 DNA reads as TGTGCCAGCAGAACGACAGGGCTCCACGAGCAGTACTTC.

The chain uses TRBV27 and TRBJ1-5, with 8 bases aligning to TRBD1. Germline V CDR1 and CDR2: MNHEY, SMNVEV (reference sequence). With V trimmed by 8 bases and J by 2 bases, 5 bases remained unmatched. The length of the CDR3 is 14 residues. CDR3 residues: CASRTGNGNQPQHF. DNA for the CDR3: TGTGCCAGCCGGACAGGGAATGGCAATCAGCCCCAGCATTTT.

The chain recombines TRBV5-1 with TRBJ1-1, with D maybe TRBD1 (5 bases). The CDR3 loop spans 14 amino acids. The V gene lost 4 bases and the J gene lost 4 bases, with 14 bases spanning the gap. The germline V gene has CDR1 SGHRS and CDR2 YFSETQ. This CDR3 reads CASSEGLRATEAFF. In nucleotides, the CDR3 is TGCGCCAGCAGCGAGGGGTTGCGTGCCACTGAAGCTTTCTTT.

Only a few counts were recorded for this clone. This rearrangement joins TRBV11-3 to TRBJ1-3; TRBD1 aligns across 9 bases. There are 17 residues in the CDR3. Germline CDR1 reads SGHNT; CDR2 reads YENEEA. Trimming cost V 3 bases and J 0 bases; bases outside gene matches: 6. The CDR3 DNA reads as TGTGCCAGCAGCTTCTGGACAGGGGCCCTCTCTGGAAACACCATATATTTT. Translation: CASSFWTGALSGNTIYF. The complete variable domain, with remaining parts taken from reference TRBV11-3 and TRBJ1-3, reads EAGVVQSPRYKIIEKKQPVAFWCNPISGHNTLYWYLQNLGQGPELLIRYENEEAVDDSQLPKDRFSAERLKGVDSTLKIQPAELGDSAVYLCASSFWTGALSGNTIYFGEGSWLTVV.

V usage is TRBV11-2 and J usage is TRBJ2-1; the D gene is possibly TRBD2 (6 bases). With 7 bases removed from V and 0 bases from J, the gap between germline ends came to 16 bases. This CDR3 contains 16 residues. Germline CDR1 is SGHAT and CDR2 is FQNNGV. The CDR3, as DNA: TGTGCCAGCACAGTCGGGGCGGGGAGCTCCTACAATGAGCAGTTCTTC. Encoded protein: CASTVGAGSSYNEQFF.

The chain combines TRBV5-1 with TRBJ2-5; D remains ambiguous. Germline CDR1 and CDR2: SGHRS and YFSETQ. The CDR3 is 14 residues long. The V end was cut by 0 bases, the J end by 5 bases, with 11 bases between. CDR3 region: CASSLGWTGETQYF. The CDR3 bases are TGCGCCAGCAGCTTGGGCTGGACGGGCGAGACCCAGTACTTC.

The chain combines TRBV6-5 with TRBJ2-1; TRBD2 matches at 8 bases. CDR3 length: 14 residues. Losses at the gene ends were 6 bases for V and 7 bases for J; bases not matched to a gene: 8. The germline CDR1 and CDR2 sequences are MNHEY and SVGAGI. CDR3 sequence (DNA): TGTGCCAGCAGCCCCGGGGGGGCTGGTAATGAGCAGTTCTTC. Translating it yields CASSPGGAGNEQFF.

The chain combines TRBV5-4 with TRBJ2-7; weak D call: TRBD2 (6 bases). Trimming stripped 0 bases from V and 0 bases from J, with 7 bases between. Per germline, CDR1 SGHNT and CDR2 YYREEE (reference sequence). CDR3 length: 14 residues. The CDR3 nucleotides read TGTGCCAGCAGCTTGGTGCGGGACTCCTACGAGCAGTACTTC. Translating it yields CASSLVRDSYEQYF.

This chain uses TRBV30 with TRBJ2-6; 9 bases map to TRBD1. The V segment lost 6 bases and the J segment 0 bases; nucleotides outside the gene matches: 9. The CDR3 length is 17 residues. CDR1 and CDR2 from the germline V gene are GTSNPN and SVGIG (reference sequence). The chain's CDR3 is CACVPGQGLSGANVLTF. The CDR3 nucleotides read TGTGCCTGCGTCCCGGGACAGGGACTCTCTGGGGCCAACGTCCTGACTTTC.

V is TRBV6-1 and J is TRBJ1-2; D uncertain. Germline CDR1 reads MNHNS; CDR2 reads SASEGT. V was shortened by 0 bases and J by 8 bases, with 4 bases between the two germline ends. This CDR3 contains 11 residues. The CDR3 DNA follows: TGTGCCAGCAGTGAAGCGTGGGGCTACACCTTC. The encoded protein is CASSEAWGYTF.

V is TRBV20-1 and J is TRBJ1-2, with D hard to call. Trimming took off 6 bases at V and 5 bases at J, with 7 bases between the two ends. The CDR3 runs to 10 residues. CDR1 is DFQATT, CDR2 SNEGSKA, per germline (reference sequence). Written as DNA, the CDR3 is TGCAGTGCGGACGAGTATGGCTACACCTTC. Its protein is CSADEYGYTF.

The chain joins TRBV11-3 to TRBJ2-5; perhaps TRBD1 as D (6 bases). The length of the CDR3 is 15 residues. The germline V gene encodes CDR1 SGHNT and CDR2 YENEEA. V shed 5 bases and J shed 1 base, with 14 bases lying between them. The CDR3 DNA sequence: TGTGCCAGCAGCCTGTTAACAGGGTCCCAAGAGACCCAGTACTTC. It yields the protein CASSLLTGSQETQYF. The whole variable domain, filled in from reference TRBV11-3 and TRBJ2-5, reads EAGVVQSPRYKIIEKKQPVAFWCNPISGHNTLYWYLQNLGQGPELLIRYENEEAVDDSQLPKDRFSAERLKGVDSTLKIQPAELGDSAVYLCASSLLTGSQETQYFGPGTRLLVL.

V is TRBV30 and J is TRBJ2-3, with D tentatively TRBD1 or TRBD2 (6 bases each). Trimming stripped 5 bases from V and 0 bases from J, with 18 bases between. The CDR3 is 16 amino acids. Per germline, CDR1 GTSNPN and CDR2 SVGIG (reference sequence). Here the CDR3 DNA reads TGTGCCTGGTTACGAGACAACGGGGGCAGCACAGATACGCAGTATTTT. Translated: CAWLRDNGGSTDTQYF. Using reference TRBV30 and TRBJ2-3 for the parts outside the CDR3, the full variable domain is SQTIHQWPATLVQPVGSPLSLECTVEGTSNPNLYWYRQAAGRGLQLLFYSVGIGQISSEVPQNLSASRPQDRQFILSSKKLLLSDSGFYLCAWLRDNGGSTDTQYFGPGTRLTVL.

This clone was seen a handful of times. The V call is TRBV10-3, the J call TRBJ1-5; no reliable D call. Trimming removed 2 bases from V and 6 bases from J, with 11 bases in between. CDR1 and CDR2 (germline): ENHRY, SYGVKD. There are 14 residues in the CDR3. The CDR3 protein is CAISEAQISQPQHF. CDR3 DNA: TGTGCCATCAGTGAGGCGCAGATTTCTCAGCCCCAGCATTTT.

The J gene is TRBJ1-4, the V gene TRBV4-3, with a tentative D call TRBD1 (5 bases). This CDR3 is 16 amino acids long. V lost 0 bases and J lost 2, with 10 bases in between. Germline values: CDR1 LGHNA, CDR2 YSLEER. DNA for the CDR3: TGCGCCAGCAGCCAAGATGTGTGGGGCACTAATGAAAAACTGTTTTTT. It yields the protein CASSQDVWGTNEKLFF.

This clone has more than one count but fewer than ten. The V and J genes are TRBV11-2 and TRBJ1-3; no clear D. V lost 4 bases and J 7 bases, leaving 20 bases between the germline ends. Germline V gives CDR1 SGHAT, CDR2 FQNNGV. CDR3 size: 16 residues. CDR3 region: CASSYGPSPLGNTIYF. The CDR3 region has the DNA TGTGCCAGCAGCTACGGGCCCTCTCCACTTGGGAACACCATATATTTT. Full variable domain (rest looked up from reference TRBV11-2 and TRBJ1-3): EAGVAQSPRYKIIEKRQSVAFWCNPISGHATLYWYQQILGQGPKLLIQFQNNGVVDDSQLPKDRFSAERLKGVDSTLKIQPAKLEDSAVYLCASSYGPSPLGNTIYFGEGSWLTVV.

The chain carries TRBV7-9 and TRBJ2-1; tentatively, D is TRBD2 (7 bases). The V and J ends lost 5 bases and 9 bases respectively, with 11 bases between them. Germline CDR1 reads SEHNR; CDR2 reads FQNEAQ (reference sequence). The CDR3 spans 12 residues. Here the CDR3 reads CASSQRGGEQFF. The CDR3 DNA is TGTGCCAGCAGCCAGAGGGGGGGTGAGCAGTTCTTC. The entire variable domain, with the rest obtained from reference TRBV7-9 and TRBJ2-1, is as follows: DTGVSQNPRHKITKRGQNVTFRCDPISEHNRLYWYRQTLGQGPEFLTYFQNEAQLEKSRLLSDRFSAERPKGSFSTLEIQRTEQGDSAMYLCASSQRGGEQFFGPGTRLTVL.

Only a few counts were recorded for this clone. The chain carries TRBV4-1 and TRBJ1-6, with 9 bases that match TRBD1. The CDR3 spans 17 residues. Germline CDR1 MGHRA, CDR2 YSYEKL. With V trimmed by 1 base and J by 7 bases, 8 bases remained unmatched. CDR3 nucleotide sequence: TGCGCCAGCAGCCAAGGCCGGGGACAGGGCCAAAATTCACCCCTCCACTTT. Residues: CASSQGRGQGQNSPLHF.

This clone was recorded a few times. The CDR3 DNA follows: TGCGCCAGCAGCTTGGCCGTGGGGACGAGGGCCGGGGAGCTGTTTTTT. This codes for CASSLAVGTRAGELFF. The J gene is TRBJ2-2, the V gene TRBV5-1, with D perhaps TRBD1 or TRBD2 (5 bases each). The CDR3 length is 16 residues. V lost 0 bases and J 6 bases, leaving 15 bases between the germline ends. The germline V gene encodes CDR1 SGHRS and CDR2 YFSETQ.

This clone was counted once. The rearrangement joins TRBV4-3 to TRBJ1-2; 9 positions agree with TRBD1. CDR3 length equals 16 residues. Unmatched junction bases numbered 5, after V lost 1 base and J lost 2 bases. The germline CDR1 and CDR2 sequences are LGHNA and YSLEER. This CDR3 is CASSQVVGTGNYGYTF. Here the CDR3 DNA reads TGCGCCAGCAGCCAAGTGGTTGGGACAGGGAACTATGGCTACACCTTC.

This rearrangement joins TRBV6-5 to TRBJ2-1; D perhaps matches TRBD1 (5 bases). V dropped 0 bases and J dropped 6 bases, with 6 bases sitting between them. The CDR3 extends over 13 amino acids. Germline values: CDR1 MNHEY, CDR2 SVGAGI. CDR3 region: CASSYSDSNEQFF. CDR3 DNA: TGTGCCAGCAGTTACTCAGACAGCAATGAGCAGTTCTTC.

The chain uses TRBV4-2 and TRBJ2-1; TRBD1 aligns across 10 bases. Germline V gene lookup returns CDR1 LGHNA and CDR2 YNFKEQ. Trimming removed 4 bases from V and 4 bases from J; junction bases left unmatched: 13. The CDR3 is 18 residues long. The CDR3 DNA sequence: TGTGCCAGCAGCCTAGGTACTCCGGGACAGGGGATATACAATGAGCAGTTCTTC. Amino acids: CASSLGTPGQGIYNEQFF.

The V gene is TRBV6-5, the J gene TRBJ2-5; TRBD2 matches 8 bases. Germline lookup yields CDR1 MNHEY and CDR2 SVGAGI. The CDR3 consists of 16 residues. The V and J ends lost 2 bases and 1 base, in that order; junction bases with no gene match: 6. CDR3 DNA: TGTGCCAGCAGTTACGGGGCAGCGGGGGCCCAAGAGACCCAGTACTTC. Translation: CASSYGAAGAQETQYF.

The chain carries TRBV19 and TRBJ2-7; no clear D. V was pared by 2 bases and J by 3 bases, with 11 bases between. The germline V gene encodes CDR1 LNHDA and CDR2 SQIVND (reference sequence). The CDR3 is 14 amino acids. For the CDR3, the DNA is TGTGCCAGTAGTATAAGGGCAGAGAACTACGAGCAGTACTTC. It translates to CASSIRAENYEQYF.